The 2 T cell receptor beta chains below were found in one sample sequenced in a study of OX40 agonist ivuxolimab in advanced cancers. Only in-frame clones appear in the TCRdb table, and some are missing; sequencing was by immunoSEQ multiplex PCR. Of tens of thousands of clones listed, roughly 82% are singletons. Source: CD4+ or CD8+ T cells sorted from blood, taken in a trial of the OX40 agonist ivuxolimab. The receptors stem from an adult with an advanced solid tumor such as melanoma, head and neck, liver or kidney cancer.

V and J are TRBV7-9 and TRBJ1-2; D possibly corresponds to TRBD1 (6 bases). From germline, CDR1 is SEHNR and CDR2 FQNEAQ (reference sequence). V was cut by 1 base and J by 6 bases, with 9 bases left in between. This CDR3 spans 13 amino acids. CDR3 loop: CASSLGAGDGYTF. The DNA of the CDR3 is TGTGCCAGCAGCTTAGGGGCAGGGGATGGCTACACCTTC. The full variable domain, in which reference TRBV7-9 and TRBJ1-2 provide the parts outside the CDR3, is DTGVSQNPRHKITKRGQNVTFRCDPISEHNRLYWYRQTLGQGPEFLTYFQNEAQLEKSRLLSDRFSAERPKGSFSTLEIQRTEQGDSAMYLCASSLGAGDGYTFGSGTRLTVV.

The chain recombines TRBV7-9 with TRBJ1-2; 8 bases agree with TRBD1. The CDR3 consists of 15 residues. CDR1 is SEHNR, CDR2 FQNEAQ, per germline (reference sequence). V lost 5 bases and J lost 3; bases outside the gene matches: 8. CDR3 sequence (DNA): TGTGCCAGCAGCCCGGGACAGGAGGTGTACTATGGCTACACCTTC. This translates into CASSPGQEVYYGYTF.